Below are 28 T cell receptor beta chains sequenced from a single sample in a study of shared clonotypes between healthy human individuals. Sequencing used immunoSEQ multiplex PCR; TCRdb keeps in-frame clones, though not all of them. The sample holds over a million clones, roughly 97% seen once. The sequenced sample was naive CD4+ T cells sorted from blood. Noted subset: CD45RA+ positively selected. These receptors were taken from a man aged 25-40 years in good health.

CDR3 nucleotides: TGTGCCAGCTCACGGGACAAAGGCGAAAAACTGTTTTTT. Amino acids: CASSRDKGEKLFF. The chain joins TRBV18 to TRBJ1-4; TRBD1 might be the D (6 bases). CDR3 size: 13 residues. The V end lost 4 bases, the J end lost 8 bases, and 11 bases lay between the germline ends. CDR1 is KGHSH and CDR2 is LQKENI in the germline V gene.

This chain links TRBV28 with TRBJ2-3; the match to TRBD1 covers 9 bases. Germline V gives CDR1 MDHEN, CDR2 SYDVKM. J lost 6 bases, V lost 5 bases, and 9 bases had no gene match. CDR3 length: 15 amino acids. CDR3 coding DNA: TGTGCCAGCAGTCTGATACAGGGGGCGGGCGATACGCAGTATTTT. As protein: CASSLIQGAGDTQYF.

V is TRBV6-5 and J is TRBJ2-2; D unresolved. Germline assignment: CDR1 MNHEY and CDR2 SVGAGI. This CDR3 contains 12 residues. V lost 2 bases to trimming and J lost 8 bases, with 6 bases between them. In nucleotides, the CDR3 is TGTGCCAGCAGTTACCGTGGGGGGGAGCTGTTTTTT. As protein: CASSYRGGELFF.

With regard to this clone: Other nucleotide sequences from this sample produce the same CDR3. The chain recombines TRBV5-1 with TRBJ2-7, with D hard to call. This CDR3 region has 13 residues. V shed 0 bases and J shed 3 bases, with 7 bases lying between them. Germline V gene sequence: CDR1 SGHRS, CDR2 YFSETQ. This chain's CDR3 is CASSLVAGYEQYF. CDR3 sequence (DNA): TGCGCCAGCAGCTTGGTAGCCGGCTACGAGCAGTACTTC.

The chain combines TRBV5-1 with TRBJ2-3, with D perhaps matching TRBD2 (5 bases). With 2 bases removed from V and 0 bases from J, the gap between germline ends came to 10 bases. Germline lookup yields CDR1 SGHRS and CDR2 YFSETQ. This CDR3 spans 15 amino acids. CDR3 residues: CASSLAAPSTDTQYF. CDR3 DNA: TGCGCCAGCAGCTTAGCGGCACCCAGCACAGATACGCAGTATTTT.

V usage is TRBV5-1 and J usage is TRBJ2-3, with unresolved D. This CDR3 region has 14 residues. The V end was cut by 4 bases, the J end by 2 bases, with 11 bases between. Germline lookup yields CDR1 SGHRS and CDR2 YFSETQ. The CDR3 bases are TGCGCCAGCAGCGAACGAGTTTCCACAGATACGCAGTATTTT. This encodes CASSERVSTDTQYF.

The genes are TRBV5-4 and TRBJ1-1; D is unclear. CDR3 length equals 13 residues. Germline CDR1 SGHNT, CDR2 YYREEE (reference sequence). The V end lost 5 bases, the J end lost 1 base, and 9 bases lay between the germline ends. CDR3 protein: CASRVVGNTEAFF. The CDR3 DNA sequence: TGTGCCAGCAGGGTAGTCGGGAACACTGAAGCTTTCTTT.

CDR3 amino acids: CASREQGLLSYGYTF. DNA for the CDR3: TGCGCCAGCAGGGAACAGGGTTTACTGAGCTATGGCTACACCTTC. This chain joins TRBV10-2 and TRBJ1-2, with D possibly matching TRBD1 (6 bases). Germline lookup yields CDR1 WSHSY and CDR2 SAAADI. This CDR3 has 15 residues. Trimming left V 6 bases short and J 4 bases short, with 18 bases between.

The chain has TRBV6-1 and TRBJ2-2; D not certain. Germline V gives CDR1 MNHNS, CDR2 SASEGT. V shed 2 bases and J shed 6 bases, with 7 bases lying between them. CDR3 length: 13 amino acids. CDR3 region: CASSEQLAGELFF. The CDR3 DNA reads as TGTGCCAGCAGTGAACAACTGGCCGGGGAGCTGTTTTTT.

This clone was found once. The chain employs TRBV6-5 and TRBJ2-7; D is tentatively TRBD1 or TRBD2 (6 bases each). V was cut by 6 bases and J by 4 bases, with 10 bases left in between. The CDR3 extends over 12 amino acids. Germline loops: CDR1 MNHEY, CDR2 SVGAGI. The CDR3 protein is CASRRGEYEQYF. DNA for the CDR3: TGTGCCAGCAGGAGGGGGGAATACGAGCAGTACTTC.

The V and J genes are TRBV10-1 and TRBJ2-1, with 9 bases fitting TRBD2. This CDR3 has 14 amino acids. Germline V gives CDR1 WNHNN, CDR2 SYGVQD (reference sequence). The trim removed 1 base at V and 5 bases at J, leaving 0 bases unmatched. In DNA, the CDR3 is TGCGCCAGCAGTGAGTTAGCGGGGGACAATGAGCAGTTCTTC. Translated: CASSELAGDNEQFF.

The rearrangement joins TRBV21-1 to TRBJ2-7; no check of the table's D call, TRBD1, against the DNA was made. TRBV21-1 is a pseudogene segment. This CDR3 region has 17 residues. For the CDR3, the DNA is TGTGCCAGCAGCAAGACTCAACCAGGGGTAAGCTCCTACGAGCAGTACTTC. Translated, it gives CASSKTQPGVSSYEQYF.

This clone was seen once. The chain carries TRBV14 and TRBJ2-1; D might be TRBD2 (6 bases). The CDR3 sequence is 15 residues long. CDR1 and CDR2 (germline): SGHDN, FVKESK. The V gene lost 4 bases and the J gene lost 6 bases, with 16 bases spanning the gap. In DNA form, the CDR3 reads TGTGCCAGCAGCCCTGGAGGGCTTCCCACCAATGAGCAGTTCTTC. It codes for CASSPGGLPTNEQFF.

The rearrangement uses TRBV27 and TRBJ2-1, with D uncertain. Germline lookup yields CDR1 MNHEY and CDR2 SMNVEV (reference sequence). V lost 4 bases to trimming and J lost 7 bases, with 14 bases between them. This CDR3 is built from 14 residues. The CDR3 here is CASSSRGLGNEQFF. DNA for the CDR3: TGTGCCAGCAGTTCGCGCGGATTGGGAAATGAGCAGTTCTTC.

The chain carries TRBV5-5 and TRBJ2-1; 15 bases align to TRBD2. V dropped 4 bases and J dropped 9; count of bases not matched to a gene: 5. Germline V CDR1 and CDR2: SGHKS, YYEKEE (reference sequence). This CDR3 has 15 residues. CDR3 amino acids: CASSEGLAGGAEQFF. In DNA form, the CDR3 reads TGTGCCAGCAGCGAGGGACTAGCGGGAGGAGCTGAGCAGTTCTTC. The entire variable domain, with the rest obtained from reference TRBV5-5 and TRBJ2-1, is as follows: DAGVTQSPTHLIKTRGQQVTLRCSPISGHKSVSWYQQVLGQGPQFIFQYYEKEERGRGNFPDRFSARQFPNYSSELNVNALLLGDSALYLCASSEGLAGGAEQFFGPGTRLTVL.

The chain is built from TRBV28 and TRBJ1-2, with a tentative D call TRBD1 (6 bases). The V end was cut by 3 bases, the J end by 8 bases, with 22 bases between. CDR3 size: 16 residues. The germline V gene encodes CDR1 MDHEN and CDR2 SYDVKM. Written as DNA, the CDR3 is TGTGCCAGCAGTTTGGTCAGGGGATTTCGACTTGACGGCTACACCTTC. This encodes CASSLVRGFRLDGYTF.

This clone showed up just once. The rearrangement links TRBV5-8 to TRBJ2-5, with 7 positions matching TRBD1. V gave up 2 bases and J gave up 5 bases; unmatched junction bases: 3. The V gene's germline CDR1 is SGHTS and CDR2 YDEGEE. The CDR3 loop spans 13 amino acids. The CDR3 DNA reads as TGTGCCAGCAGCTTACAGGGGATGGAGACCCAGTACTTC. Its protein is CASSLQGMETQYF. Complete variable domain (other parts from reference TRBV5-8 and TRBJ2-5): EAGVTQSPTHLIKTRGQQATLRCSPISGHTSVYWYQQALGLGLQFLLWYDEGEERNRGNFPPRFSGRQFPNYSSELNVNALELEDSALYLCASSLQGMETQYFGPGTRLLVL.

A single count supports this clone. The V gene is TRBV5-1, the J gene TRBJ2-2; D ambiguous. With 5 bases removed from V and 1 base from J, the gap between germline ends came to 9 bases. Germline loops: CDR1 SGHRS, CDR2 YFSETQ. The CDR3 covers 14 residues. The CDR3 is CASSYGGNTGELFF. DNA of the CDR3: TGCGCCAGCAGTTACGGCGGGAACACCGGGGAGCTGTTTTTT. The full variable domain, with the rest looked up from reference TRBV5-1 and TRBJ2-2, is KAGVTQTPRYLIKTRGQQVTLSCSPISGHRSVSWYQQTPGQGLQFLFEYFSETQRNKGNFPGRFSGRQFSNSRSEMNVSTLELGDSALYLCASSYGGNTGELFFGEGSRLTVL.

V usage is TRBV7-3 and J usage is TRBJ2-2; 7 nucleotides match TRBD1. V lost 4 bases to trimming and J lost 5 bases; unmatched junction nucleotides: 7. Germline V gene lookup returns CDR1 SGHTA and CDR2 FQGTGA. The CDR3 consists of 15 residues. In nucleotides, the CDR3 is TGTGCCAGCAGCTCGAGGAGACAGGGAACCGGGGAGCTGTTTTTT. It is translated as CASSSRRQGTGELFF. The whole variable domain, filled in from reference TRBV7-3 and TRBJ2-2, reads GAGVSQTPSNKVTEKGKYVELRCDPISGHTALYWYRQSLGQGPEFLIYFQGTGAADDSGLPNDRFFAVRPEGSVSTLKIQRTERGDSAVYLCASSSRRQGTGELFFGEGSRLTVL.

CDR3 amino acids: CAISESRGVPSNQPQHF. The CDR3 nucleotides are TGTGCCATCAGTGAGTCACGCGGGGTTCCTAGCAATCAGCCCCAGCATTTT. The chain uses TRBV10-3 and TRBJ1-5; D is unclear. From germline, CDR1 is ENHRY and CDR2 SYGVKD. The CDR3 totals 17 residues. Trimming left V 0 bases short and J 0 bases short, with 12 bases between.

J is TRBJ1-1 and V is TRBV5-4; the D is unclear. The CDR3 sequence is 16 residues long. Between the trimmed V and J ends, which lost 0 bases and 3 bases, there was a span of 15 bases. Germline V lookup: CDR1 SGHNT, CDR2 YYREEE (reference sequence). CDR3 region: CASSLDSGVSHTEAFF. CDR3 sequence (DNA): TGTGCCAGCAGCTTGGATTCGGGAGTCTCGCACACTGAAGCTTTCTTT. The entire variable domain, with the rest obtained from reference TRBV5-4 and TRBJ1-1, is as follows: ETGVTQSPTHLIKTRGQQVTLRCSSQSGHNTVSWYQQALGQGPQFIFQYYREEENGRGNFPPRFSGLQFPNYSSELNVNALELDDSALYLCASSLDSGVSHTEAFFGQGTRLTVV.

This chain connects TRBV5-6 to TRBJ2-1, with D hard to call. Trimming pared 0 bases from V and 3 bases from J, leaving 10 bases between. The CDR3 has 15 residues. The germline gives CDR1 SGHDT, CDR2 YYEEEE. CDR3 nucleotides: TGTGCCAGCAGCTTGGTTGCAGTGGGCTACAATGAGCAGTTCTTC. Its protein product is CASSLVAVGYNEQFF. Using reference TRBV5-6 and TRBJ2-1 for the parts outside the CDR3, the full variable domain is DAGVTQSPTHLIKTRGQQVTLRCSPKSGHDTVSWYQQALGQGPQFIFQYYEEEERQRGNFPDRFSGHQFPNYSSELNVNALLLGDSALYLCASSLVAVGYNEQFFGPGTRLTVL.

The CDR3 DNA follows: TGTGCCAGCAGCCCAGGACTAGCGGGAGCTTGGGAGACCCAGTACTTC. The encoded protein is CASSPGLAGAWETQYF. The chain combines TRBV7-3 with TRBJ2-5, with 13 bases identical to TRBD2. The ends lost 5 bases at V and 5 bases at J; junction bases unmatched: 8. CDR3 length: 16 residues. From germline, CDR1 is SGHTA and CDR2 FQGTGA.

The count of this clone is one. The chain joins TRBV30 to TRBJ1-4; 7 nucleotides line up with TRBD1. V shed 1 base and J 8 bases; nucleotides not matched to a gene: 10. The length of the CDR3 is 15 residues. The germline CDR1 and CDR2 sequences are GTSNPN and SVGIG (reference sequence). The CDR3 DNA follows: TGTGCCTGGAGTGCTAAGAGTCCAGGGGGAGAAAAACTGTTTTTT. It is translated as CAWSAKSPGGEKLFF.

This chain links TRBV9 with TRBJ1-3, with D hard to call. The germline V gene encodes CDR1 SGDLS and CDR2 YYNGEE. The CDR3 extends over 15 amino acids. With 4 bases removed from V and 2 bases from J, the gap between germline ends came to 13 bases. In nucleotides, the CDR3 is TGTGCCAGCAGCAGCGGCGGGAGGGCTGGAAACACCATATATTTT. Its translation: CASSSGGRAGNTIYF.

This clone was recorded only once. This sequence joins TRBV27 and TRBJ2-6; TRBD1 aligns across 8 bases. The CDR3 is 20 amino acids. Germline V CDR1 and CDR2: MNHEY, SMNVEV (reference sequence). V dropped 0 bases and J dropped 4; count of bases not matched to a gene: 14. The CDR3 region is CASSLSPRYRGVGGANVLTF. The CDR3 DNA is TGTGCCAGCAGTTTATCTCCCAGGTACAGGGGGGTGGGAGGGGCCAACGTCCTGACTTTC. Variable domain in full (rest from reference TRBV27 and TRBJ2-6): EAQVTQNPRYLITVTGKKLTVTCSQNMNHEYMSWYRQDPGLGLRQIYYSMNVEVTDKGDVPEGYKVSRKEKRNFPLILESPSPNQTSLYFCASSLSPRYRGVGGANVLTFGAGSRLTVL.

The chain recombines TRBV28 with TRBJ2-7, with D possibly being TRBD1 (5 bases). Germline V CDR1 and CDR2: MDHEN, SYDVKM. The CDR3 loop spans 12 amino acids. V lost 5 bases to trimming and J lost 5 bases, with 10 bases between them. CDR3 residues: CASSLDSHEQYF. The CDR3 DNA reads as TGTGCCAGCAGTCTCGACAGCCACGAGCAGTACTTC.

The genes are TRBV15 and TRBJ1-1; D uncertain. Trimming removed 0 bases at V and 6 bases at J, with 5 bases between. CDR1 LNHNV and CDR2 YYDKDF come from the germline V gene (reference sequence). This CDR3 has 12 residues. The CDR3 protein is CATSRDLSEAFF. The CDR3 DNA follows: TGTGCCACCAGCAGAGATTTGTCTGAAGCTTTCTTT.